This T cell receptor (beta chain) was captured in a study of OX40 agonist ivuxolimab in advanced cancers. Method: immunoSEQ multiplex PCR; TCRdb's copy keeps in-frame clones and lacks some. The sample shows about 94,000 clones, roughly 94% of them seen only once. With 8 bases clipped from V and 4 bases from J, the junction kept 7 bases outside the gene matches. Germline CDR1 reads MDHEN; CDR2 reads SYDVKM. This CDR3 has 13 amino acids. The chain joins TRBV28 to TRBJ2-7, with TRBD2 matching over 8 bases. The material was CD4+ or CD8+ T cells sorted from blood, obtained in a trial of the OX40 agonist ivuxolimab. This receptor was identified in an adult with an advanced solid tumor such as melanoma, head and neck, liver or kidney cancer. CDR3: CASSTTGGYEQYF. CDR3 sequence (DNA): TGTGCCAGCTCGACGACGGGGGGGTACGAGCAGTACTTC.